This TCR beta chain was sequenced for a study of human T cells and chemical hapten exposure. Via MiXCR, TCRdb re-called the 5' RACE reads, giving one row per CDR3 protein. The data contain under 150,000 distinct CDR3 sequences, roughly 18% of them singletons. The authors extracted total RNA from unfractionated whole blood. The CDR3 has 19 residues. CDR1 is SGHTS and CDR2 is YDEGEE in the germline V gene. V dropped 1 base and J dropped 2 bases, with 23 bases sitting between them. The chain employs TRBV5-8 and TRBJ2-3; the D is unclear. This TCR was sampled from a human donor in good health. The chain's CDR3 is CASSLLIGSITSHTDTQYF. The CDR3 nucleotides read TGTGCCAGCAGCTTGCTAATAGGGTCCATCACATCCCACACAGATACGCAGTATTTT.